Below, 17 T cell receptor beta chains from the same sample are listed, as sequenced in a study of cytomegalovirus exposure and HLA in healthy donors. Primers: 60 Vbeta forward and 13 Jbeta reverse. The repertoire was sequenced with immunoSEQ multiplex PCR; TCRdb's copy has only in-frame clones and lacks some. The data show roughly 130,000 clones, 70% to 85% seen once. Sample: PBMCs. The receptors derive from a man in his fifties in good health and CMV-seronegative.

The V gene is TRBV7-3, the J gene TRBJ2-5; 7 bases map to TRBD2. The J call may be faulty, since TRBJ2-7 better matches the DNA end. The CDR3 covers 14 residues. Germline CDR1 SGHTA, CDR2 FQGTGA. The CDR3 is CASSLGGVGYEQYF. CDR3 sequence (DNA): TGTGCCAGCAGCTTAGGGGGGGTCGGCTACGAGCAGTACTTC.

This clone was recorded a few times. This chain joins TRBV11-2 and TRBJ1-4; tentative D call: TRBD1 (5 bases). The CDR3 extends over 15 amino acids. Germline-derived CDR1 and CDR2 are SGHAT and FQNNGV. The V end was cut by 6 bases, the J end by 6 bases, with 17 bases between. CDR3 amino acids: CASSSESGGDEKLFF. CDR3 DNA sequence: TGTGCCAGCAGTTCAGAATCCGGGGGGGATGAAAAACTGTTTTTT.

CDR3 sequence (DNA): TGTGCCAGCAGCCCGGACAGCTTCACTGAAGCTTTCTTT. Protein product: CASSPDSFTEAFF. This sequence joins TRBV5-5 and TRBJ1-1; D perhaps matches TRBD1 (6 bases). CDR1 is SGHKS, CDR2 YYEKEE, per germline (reference sequence). The CDR3 extends over 13 amino acids. V was pared by 4 bases and J by 4 bases, with 11 bases between.

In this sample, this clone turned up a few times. CDR3 residues: CASSTGQGAVYEQYF. Here the CDR3 DNA reads TGTGCCAGCAGCACAGGACAGGGGGCTGTCTACGAGCAGTACTTC. The V gene is TRBV7-6, the J gene TRBJ2-7; 11 bases are a match to TRBD1. Germline V gene sequence: CDR1 SGHVS, CDR2 FNYEAQ. This CDR3 comprises 15 residues. J lost 3 bases, V lost 5 bases, and 6 bases had no gene match.

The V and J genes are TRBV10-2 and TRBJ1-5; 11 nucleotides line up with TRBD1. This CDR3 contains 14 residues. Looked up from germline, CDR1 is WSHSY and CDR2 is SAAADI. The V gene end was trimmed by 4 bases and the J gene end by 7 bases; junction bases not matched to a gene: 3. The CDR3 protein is CASSGTGGSQPQHF. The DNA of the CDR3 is TGCGCCAGCAGTGGGACAGGGGGCAGCCAGCCCCAGCATTTT.

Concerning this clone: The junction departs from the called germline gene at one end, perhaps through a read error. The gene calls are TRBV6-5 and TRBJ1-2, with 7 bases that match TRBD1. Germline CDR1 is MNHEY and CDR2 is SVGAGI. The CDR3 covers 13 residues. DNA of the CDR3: TGTGCCAGCAGGGTCGACAGGGAGAATGGCCACACCTTC. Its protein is CASRVDRENGHTF.

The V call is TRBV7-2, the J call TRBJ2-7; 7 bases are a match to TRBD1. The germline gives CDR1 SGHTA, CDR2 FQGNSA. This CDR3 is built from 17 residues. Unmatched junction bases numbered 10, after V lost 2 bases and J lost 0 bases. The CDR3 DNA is TGTGCCAGCAGCTTATGGGGTAGGGGACAGAGCTCCTACGAGCAGTACTTC. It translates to CASSLWGRGQSSYEQYF.

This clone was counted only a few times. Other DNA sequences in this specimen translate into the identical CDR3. CDR3 loop: CASSALRQGGNEKLFF. As DNA, the CDR3 is TGCGCCAGCAGCGCTCTCAGACAGGGAGGTAATGAAAAACTGTTTTTT. The gene calls are TRBV5-1 and TRBJ1-4; the match to TRBD1 covers 7 bases. The junction had 10 bases not matched to a gene; V was cut back by 4 bases and J by 4 bases. Germline V gene sequence: CDR1 SGHRS, CDR2 YFSETQ. CDR3 length equals 16 residues.

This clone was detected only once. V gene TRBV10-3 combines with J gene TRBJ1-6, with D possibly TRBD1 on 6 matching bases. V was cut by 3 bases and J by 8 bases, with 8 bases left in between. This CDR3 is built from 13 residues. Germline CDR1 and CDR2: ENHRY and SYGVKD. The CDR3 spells CAISDQGYSPLHF. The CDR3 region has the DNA TGTGCCATCAGTGACCAGGGGTATTCACCCCTCCACTTT.

The CDR3 DNA follows: TGTGCCTACACGACAGGGGAAACCTATAATTCACCCCTCCACTTT. It encodes CAYTTGETYNSPLHF. This sequence joins TRBV30 and TRBJ1-6, with 8 bases fitting TRBD1. The V segment lost 7 bases and the J segment 2 bases; nucleotides outside the gene matches: 7. Germline loops: CDR1 GTSNPN, CDR2 SVGIG (reference sequence). There are 15 residues in the CDR3.

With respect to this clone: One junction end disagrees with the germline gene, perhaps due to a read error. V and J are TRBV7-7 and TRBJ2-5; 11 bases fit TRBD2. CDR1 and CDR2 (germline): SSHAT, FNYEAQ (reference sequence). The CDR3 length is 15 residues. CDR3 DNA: TGTGCTAGCAGCTTAGGACTAGCGGGCGAAGAGACCCAGTACTTC. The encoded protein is CASSLGLAGEETQYF. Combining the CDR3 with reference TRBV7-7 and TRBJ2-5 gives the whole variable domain GAGVSQSPRYKVTKRGQDVTLRCDPISSHATLYWYQQALGQGPEFLTYFNYEAQPDKSGLPSDRFSAERPEGSISTLTIQRTEQRDSAMYRCASSLGLAGEETQYFGPGTRLLVL.

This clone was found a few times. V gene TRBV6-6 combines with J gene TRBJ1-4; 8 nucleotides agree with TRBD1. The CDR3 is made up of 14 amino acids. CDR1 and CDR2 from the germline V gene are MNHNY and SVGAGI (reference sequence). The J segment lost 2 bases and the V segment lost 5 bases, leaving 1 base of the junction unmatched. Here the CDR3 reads CASSNRGTNEKLFF. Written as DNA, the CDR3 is TGTGCCAGCAGTAACAGGGGGACTAATGAAAAACTGTTTTTT.

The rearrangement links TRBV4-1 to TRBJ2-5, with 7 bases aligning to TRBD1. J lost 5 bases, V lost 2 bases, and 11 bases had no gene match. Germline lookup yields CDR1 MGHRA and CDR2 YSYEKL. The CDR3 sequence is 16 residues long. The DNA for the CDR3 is TGCGCCAGCAGCCAAAGAGAACAGGGGCCGGAGGAGACCCAGTACTTC. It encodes CASSQREQGPEETQYF.

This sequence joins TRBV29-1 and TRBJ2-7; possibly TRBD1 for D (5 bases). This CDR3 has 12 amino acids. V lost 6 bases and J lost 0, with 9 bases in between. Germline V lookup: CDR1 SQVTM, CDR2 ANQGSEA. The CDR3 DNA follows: TGCAGCGTGGATCAGGGCTCCTACGAGCAGTACTTC. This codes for CSVDQGSYEQYF.

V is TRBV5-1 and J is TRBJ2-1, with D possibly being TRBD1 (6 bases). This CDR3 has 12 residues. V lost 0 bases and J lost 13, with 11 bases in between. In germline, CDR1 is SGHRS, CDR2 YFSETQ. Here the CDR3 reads CASSLAGQLQFF. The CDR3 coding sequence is TGCGCCAGCAGCTTGGCCGGACAGCTTCAGTTCTTC.

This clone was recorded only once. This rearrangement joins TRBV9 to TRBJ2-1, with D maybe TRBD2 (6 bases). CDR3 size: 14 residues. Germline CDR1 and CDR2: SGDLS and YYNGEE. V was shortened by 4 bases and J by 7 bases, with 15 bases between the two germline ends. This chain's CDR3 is CASSLRGLSNEQFF. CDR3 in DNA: TGTGCCAGCAGCTTACGGGGACTGTCAAATGAGCAGTTCTTC.

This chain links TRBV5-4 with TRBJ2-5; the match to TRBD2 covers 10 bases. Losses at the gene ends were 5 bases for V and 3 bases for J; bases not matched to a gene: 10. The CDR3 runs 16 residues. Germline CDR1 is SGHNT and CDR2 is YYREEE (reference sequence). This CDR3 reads CASSSRAGGRKETQYF. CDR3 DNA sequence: TGTGCCAGCAGTTCCAGAGCGGGGGGGCGGAAAGAGACCCAGTACTTC.